This T cell receptor (beta chain) emerged from a study of blood T cell repertoires in COVID-19. Method: immunoSEQ multiplex PCR; TCRdb's copy keeps in-frame clones and lacks some. The sample contains some 26,000 clones, 88% of which appear only once. V lost 3 bases and J lost 3; bases outside the gene matches: 2. The CDR3 loop spans 14 amino acids. Germline V gene lookup returns CDR1 SQVTM and CDR2 ANQGSEA. The specimen was peripheral blood. The sequence derives from a woman aged 45-59 years with active COVID-19. The V call is TRBV29-1, the J call TRBJ2-7; 13 nucleotides line up with TRBD2. The CDR3 coding sequence is TGCAGCGTTGAGGGACTAGCGGGATACTACGAGCAGTACTTC. It specifies CSVEGLAGYYEQYF.